This record covers a single T cell receptor beta chain. What it binds is unknown. Germline-derived CDR1 and CDR2 are SGHTS and YDEGEE. The length of the CDR3 is 13 residues. Trimming removed 0 bases at V and 8 bases at J, with 11 bases between. This sample was taken from a study of cytomegalovirus exposure and HLA in healthy donors. With 60 Vbeta and 13 Jbeta primers, the PCR was carried out. Profiling relied on immunoSEQ multiplex PCR, and the TCRdb table lists in-frame clones only, not all of them. The top ten hold roughly 5% of the sample, which has 150,000 to 200,000 clones, 84% seen once. Overall study findings and caveats: With further analysis later on, most CMV-associated TCR beta chains appeared HLA-restricted. Fewer N-insertions (relative to the roughly 730-donor mean) were reportedly seen in an Asian-associated ancestry cluster in a later analysis. Likely technical artifact: a cluster of highly shared sequence variants.

The material sequenced was PBMCs. The clonotype originates from a girl between 5 and 17 years old in good health and CMV-seropositive. This chain joins TRBV5-8 and TRBJ1-2; a weak D match, TRBD1 (5 bases). The CDR3 DNA reads as TGTGCCAGCAGCTTGGGATCCTGGGGCGGCTACACCTTC. This codes for CASSLGSWGGYTF.